The 7 T cell receptor beta chains below come from one sample, sequenced in a study of T-cell memory formation after mild COVID-19. Each CDR3 protein is one row after TCRdb ran MiXCR on the 5' RACE reads. The top ten clones hold about 21% of a sample with roughly 170,000 distinct CDR3 sequences, around 21% of them seen once. The sample comprised PBMCs or a T cell subset sorted from them (not recorded which). The receptors originated from an adult woman who had mild COVID-19 (a few samples of this study predate the infection). Cell type and time point are not known.

This clonotype showed up just a few times. In nucleotides, the CDR3 is TGTGCCAGTAGTATTAATTTAGCGGGGCGTGACGAGCAGTACTTC. It yields the protein CASSINLAGRDEQYF. The chain joins TRBV19 to TRBJ2-7, with TRBD2 identical over 8 bases. The CDR3 extends over 15 amino acids. Germline CDR1 LNHDA, CDR2 SQIVND (reference sequence). With 3 bases clipped from V and 5 bases from J, the junction kept 9 bases outside the gene matches.

The chain uses TRBV20-1 and TRBJ2-2, with 10 bases fitting TRBD2. With 4 bases clipped from V and 3 bases from J, the junction kept 5 bases outside the gene matches. The CDR3 contains 15 residues. Per germline, CDR1 DFQATT and CDR2 SNEGSKA (reference sequence). The CDR3 region is CSAKFGTSDTGELFF. CDR3 in DNA: TGCAGTGCTAAATTTGGGACTAGCGACACCGGGGAGCTGTTTTTT.

The chain uses TRBV7-2 and TRBJ1-1, with 9 bases matching TRBD1. Looked up from germline, CDR1 is SGHTA and CDR2 is FQGNSA. The CDR3 sequence is 14 residues long. V trimming: 4 bases; J trimming: 1 base; junction bases outside the gene matches: 1. As DNA, the CDR3 is TGTGCCAGCAGCTCGACAGGGGGGAACACTGAAGCTTTCTTT. Protein sequence: CASSSTGGNTEAFF.

The table lists this clonotype with many counts. The genes are TRBV2 and TRBJ2-7; weak D call: TRBD1 (7 bases). Germline V gene lookup returns CDR1 SNHLY and CDR2 FYNNEI. The CDR3 loop spans 14 amino acids. V lost 5 bases and J 0 bases, leaving 11 bases between the germline ends. The CDR3 DNA sequence: TGTGCCAGCAGTCCGCGGGACAGCTCCTACGAGCAGTACTTC. It yields the protein CASSPRDSSYEQYF.

This clonotype was observed a few times. This chain connects TRBV29-1 to TRBJ2-7, with D perhaps matching TRBD1 (5 bases). The CDR3 has 13 residues. V was cut by 1 base and J by 3 bases, with 10 bases left in between. CDR1 is SQVTM and CDR2 is ANQGSEA in the germline V gene. The CDR3 DNA reads as TGCAGCGTTGAAGGGAGTGACAGCTACGAGCAGTACTTC. Residues: CSVEGSDSYEQYF.

As regards this clonotype: A much larger clone differs by one base, so this may be a read error. J is TRBJ2-2 and V is TRBV6-1; unclear D gene. Germline lookup yields CDR1 MNHNS and CDR2 SASEGT. The CDR3 runs to 11 residues. Trimming left V 6 bases short and J 3 bases short, with 2 bases between. The CDR3: CASRYTGELFF. As DNA, the CDR3 is TGTGCCAGCAGGTACACCGGGGAGCTGTTTTTT.

In its sample, this clonotype was seen a few times. The V and J genes are TRBV4-1 and TRBJ2-3; tentative D call: TRBD2 (6 bases). Looked up from germline, CDR1 is MGHRA and CDR2 is YSYEKL. Trimming left V 4 bases short and J 6 bases short, with 14 bases between. This CDR3 has 14 amino acids. CDR3 in DNA: TGCGCCAGCAGCCGCGGGACCCCGGCGGATACGCAGTATTTT. Translation: CASSRGTPADTQYF.